The text below deals with one T cell receptor (beta chain). Antigen unknown. The sample comes from a study of monozygotic twins with inflammatory bowel disease. Overall study results and limits: Similarity of repertoires did not differ between concordant and discordant twins, possibly from limited power.

With the 5' RACE reads reprocessed, TCRdb shows one record per CDR3 protein and no DNA. The table for this sample gives 200,000 to 250,000 distinct CDR3 sequences. Source material: blood. The TCR comes from a human donor with ulcerative colitis or Crohn's disease, or a healthy co-twin of an affected twin (not recorded which).

CDR3 residues: CASSEPDRSAGGINNEQFF. The chain combines TRBV2 with TRBJ2-1; TCRdb returns TRBD2, unconfirmable since there is no DNA. The CDR3 is 19 residues long. CDR1 and CDR2 (germline): SNHLY, FYNNEI.